The rows below give T cell receptor beta chains drawn from one sample of a study of CD8 T cells in Susac syndrome. Each CDR3 protein gets one entry after TCRdb re-called the immunoSEQ multiplex PCR reads with MiXCR. The sample comprises 200,000 to 250,000 distinct CDR3 sequences, around 90% of which are singletons, and roughly 0.13% rests with the top ten. The sample taken for sequencing was CD8+ T cells from PBMCs. All receptors come from a human donor with multiple sclerosis. The CDR3 runs from the conserved cysteine through the conserved F or W. The order of the fields is D gene, V gene, J gene, clone size, CDR3 DNA, CDR3 protein. A D gene is named only where the DNA matches it firmly. Expanded clones are given a class, and other clones once, few, many or no size at all.

D: -
V: TRBV19
J: TRBJ2-1
size: -
DNA: TGTGCCAGTAGTTTCACCTCCTACAATGAGCAGTTCTTC
CDR3: CASSFTSYNEQFF

D: TRBD1
V: TRBV25-1
J: TRBJ1-1
size: -
DNA: TGTGCCAGCAGTTCAGGGACAGATGAAGCTTTCTTT
CDR3: CASSSGTDEAFF

D: -
V: TRBV27
J: TRBJ2-3
size: -
DNA: TGTGCCAGCAGTTTGACCCCACAAGATACGCAGTATTTT
CDR3: CASSLTPQDTQYF

D: -
V: TRBV29-1
J: TRBJ2-2
size: -
DNA: TGCAGCGTAGTGGGACTTACCGGGGAGCTGTTTTTT
CDR3: CSVVGLTGELFF

D: -
V: TRBV12-5
J: TRBJ2-7
size: -
DNA: TGTGCTAGTGGTTTGGGGGCCTACGAGCAGTACTTC
CDR3: CASGLGAYEQYF

D: -
V: TRBV7-9
J: TRBJ1-1
size: -
DNA: TGTGCCAGCAGCTGGCCCCGTGTGACTGAAGCTTTCTTT
CDR3: CASSWPRVTEAFF

D: TRBD2
V: TRBV27
J: TRBJ2-1
size: -
DNA: TGTGCCAGCAGCCGAATTAGCGGGCCATTCGGGAATGAGCAGTTCTTC
CDR3: CASSRISGPFGNEQFF

D: TRBD1
V: TRBV4-3
J: TRBJ2-3
size: -
DNA: TGCGCCAGCAGCCAAGTAGGACAGGGCGATCACACAGATACGCAGTATTTT
CDR3: CASSQVGQGDHTDTQYF

D: -
V: TRBV6-6
J: TRBJ1-3
size: -
DNA: TGTGCCAGCAGTTACCGGGACTCGAGCTCTGGAAACACCATATATTTT
CDR3: CASSYRDSSSGNTIYF

D: TRBD2
V: TRBV19
J: TRBJ2-1
size: -
DNA: TGTGCCAGTAGTAGCGGAGCGGGGAATGAGCAGTTCTTC
CDR3: CASSSGAGNEQFF

D: TRBD2
V: TRBV7-9
J: TRBJ2-5
size: -
DNA: TGTGCCAGCAGTCACCCACAGGGACTAGCTCGAGAGACCCAGTACTTC
CDR3: CASSHPQGLARETQYF

D: -
V: TRBV2
J: TRBJ1-1
size: few
DNA: TGTGCCAGCGACCCGGGGGGTGAAGCTTTCTTT
CDR3: CASDPGGEAFF

D: TRBD2
V: TRBV13
J: TRBJ2-1
size: once
DNA: TGTGCCAGCAGCCCACGACTAGCGGGAGTGAATGAGCAGTTCTTC
CDR3: CASSPRLAGVNEQFF

D: TRBD1
V: TRBV6-1
J: TRBJ1-3
size: -
DNA: TGTGCCAGCAAACGAACAGGGGCCGACTCTGGAAACACCATATATTTT
CDR3: CASKRTGADSGNTIYF

D: -
V: TRBV2
J: TRBJ2-3
size: -
DNA: TGTGCCAGCAGTGGAGCGAGGGCTAGCACAGATACGCAGTATTTT
CDR3: CASSGARASTDTQYF

D: TRBD2
V: TRBV27
J: TRBJ2-7
size: -
DNA: TGTGCCAGCAGCCTGACTAGCGTATCTCACGAGCAGTACTTC
CDR3: CASSLTSVSHEQYF

D: TRBD2
V: TRBV6-2/TRBV6-3
J: TRBJ2-4
size: -
DNA: TGTGCCAGCAGCTACGACGGGGGGGTTAGCGGGAGTCAGTCAGCCAAAAACATTCAGTACTTC
CDR3: CASSYDGGVSGSQSAKNIQYF

D: TRBD1
V: TRBV7-8
J: TRBJ1-5
size: -
DNA: TGTGCCAGCAGCTTGGGGACAGGGAAGTATGGACAGCCCCAGCATTTT
CDR3: CASSLGTGKYGQPQHF

D: -
V: TRBV21-1
J: TRBJ1-5
size: once
DNA: TGTGCCAGCAGCAAGCGGGACTCCCACTACTTTTATAGCAATCAGCCCCAGCATTTT
CDR3: CASSKRDSHYFYSNQPQHF

D: -
V: TRBV29-1
J: TRBJ1-2
size: -
DNA: TGCAGTTCGATAAAGACGACAGGCGATGGCTACACCTTC
CDR3: CSSIKTTGDGYTF

D: -
V: TRBV10-2
J: TRBJ2-7
size: -
DNA: TGCGCCAGCAGCGAGGGTTTGAGGACTCTCTACGAGCAGTACTTC
CDR3: CASSEGLRTLYEQYF

D: -
V: TRBV6-4
J: TRBJ2-6
size: -
DNA: TGTGCCAGCAGTGAAGGCGCATCTGGGGCCAACGTCCTGACTTTC
CDR3: CASSEGASGANVLTF

D: TRBD1
V: TRBV7-9
J: TRBJ1-1
size: -
DNA: TGTGCCAGCAGCTCAGGGACAGATGACATGAACACTGAAGCTTTCTTT
CDR3: CASSSGTDDMNTEAFF

D: -
V: TRBV19
J: TRBJ1-4
size: -
DNA: TGTGCCAGTAGTATTCCCCCACACGGGGGCCTTTTCGAAAAACTGTTTTTT
CDR3: CASSIPPHGGLFEKLFF

D: -
V: TRBV9
J: TRBJ2-1
size: -
DNA: TGTGCCAGCAGCGCGCGGGCCCATCCCCAGCAGTTCTTC
CDR3: CASSARAHPQQFF

D: -
V: TRBV20-1
J: TRBJ2-4
size: -
DNA: TGCAGTGCTAGAGACTGGACAGCCTACAACATTCAGTACTTC
CDR3: CSARDWTAYNIQYF

D: -
V: TRBV30
J: TRBJ2-1
size: -
DNA: TGTGCCTGGAGTGTAGGGCAGGGGCCCAATGAGCAGTTCTTC
CDR3: CAWSVGQGPNEQFF

D: TRBD2
V: TRBV29-1
J: TRBJ2-7
size: few
DNA: TGCAGCGGGGGAGGCGGGGGAGACTACGAGCAGTACTTC
CDR3: CSGGGGGDYEQYF

D: -
V: TRBV6-2/TRBV6-3
J: TRBJ2-5
size: once
DNA: TGTGCCAGCAGCCTACCCTCGGGGTTCGGTGGAGAGACCCAGTACTTC
CDR3: CASSLPSGFGGETQYF

D: -
V: TRBV20-1
J: TRBJ2-7
size: -
DNA: TGCAGTGCTAGAGAAACCGGGGCCGGGGAGCAGTACTTC
CDR3: CSARETGAGEQYF

D: -
V: TRBV12-5
J: TRBJ2-3
size: -
DNA: TGTGCTAGTGGCGAGGGACTGACTAGCACAGATACGCAGTATTTT
CDR3: CASGEGLTSTDTQYF

D: -
V: TRBV5-4
J: TRBJ2-3
size: -
DNA: TGTGCCAGCAGCCCGCACCGGGGGCGCACAGATACGCAGTATTTT
CDR3: CASSPHRGRTDTQYF

D: TRBD1
V: TRBV5-1
J: TRBJ2-3
size: -
DNA: TGCGCCAGCAGCCCCGGGACAGGGGAAGTAGATACGCAGTATTTT
CDR3: CASSPGTGEVDTQYF

D: -
V: TRBV9
J: TRBJ2-5
size: -
DNA: TGTGCCAGCAGCGTGTCGGGGTTTGGGGAGACCCAGTACTTC
CDR3: CASSVSGFGETQYF

D: -
V: TRBV4-1
J: TRBJ1-6
size: -
DNA: TGCGCCAGCAGCCAAGTACCGAGCTCCTATAATTCACCCCTCCACTTT
CDR3: CASSQVPSSYNSPLHF

D: TRBD1
V: TRBV3-1
J: TRBJ2-3
size: -
DNA: TGTGCCAGCAGCCAAGCAGGGGGCTTTTCCACAGATACGCAGTATTTT
CDR3: CASSQAGGFSTDTQYF

D: -
V: TRBV9
J: TRBJ2-5
size: -
DNA: TGTGCCAGCAGCGTATCAAGTAGCGCAGCATTCCAAGAGACCCAGTACTTC
CDR3: CASSVSSSAAFQETQYF

D: TRBD1
V: TRBV7-2
J: TRBJ1-6
size: -
DNA: TGTGCCAGCAGCTTATGGGCGGGACAGCAGAATTCACCCCTCCACTTT
CDR3: CASSLWAGQQNSPLHF

D: -
V: TRBV7-2
J: TRBJ2-7
size: -
DNA: TGTGCCAGCAGCCCCGCACTTCCGAACCACGAGCAGTACTTC
CDR3: CASSPALPNHEQYF

D: -
V: TRBV9
J: TRBJ2-6
size: -
DNA: TGTGCCAGCAGCATGAGCAACTCTGGGGCCAACGTCCTGACTTTC
CDR3: CASSMSNSGANVLTF

D: -
V: TRBV2
J: TRBJ1-4
size: -
DNA: TGTGCCAGCAGGGGGACCCTGGGGCTCTATACAACTAATGAAAAACTGTTTTTT
CDR3: CASRGTLGLYTTNEKLFF

D: -
V: TRBV7-6
J: TRBJ2-5
size: -
DNA: TGTGCCAGCAGCTTACCCCGAGGGGATCAAGAGACCCAGTACTTC
CDR3: CASSLPRGDQETQYF

D: -
V: TRBV19
J: TRBJ1-1
size: -
DNA: TGTGCCAGTAGTATTAAGGTGAACACTGAAGCTTTCTTT
CDR3: CASSIKVNTEAFF

D: TRBD1
V: TRBV12-3/TRBV12-4
J: TRBJ2-7
size: -
DNA: TGTGCCAGCAGCCTCGGGACAGGCAATCAGCAGTACTTC
CDR3: CASSLGTGNQQYF

D: -
V: TRBV20-1
J: TRBJ1-5
size: -
DNA: TGCAGTGCTAGAGACAGGGCTAACCTCAATCAGCCCCAGCATTTT
CDR3: CSARDRANLNQPQHF

D: -
V: TRBV3-1
J: TRBJ1-5
size: -
DNA: TGTGCCAGCAGCCAAGGACAGATCAATCAGCCCCAGCATTTT
CDR3: CASSQGQINQPQHF

D: -
V: TRBV11-2
J: TRBJ2-2
size: once
DNA: TGTGCCAGCAGCTTGTTGAGTGGAGACACCGGGGAGCTGTTTTTT
CDR3: CASSLLSGDTGELFF

D: TRBD1
V: TRBV20-1
J: TRBJ2-3
size: -
DNA: TGCAGTGCTGGCGACAGGGGGCGGGCAGATACGCAGTATTTT
CDR3: CSAGDRGRADTQYF

D: -
V: TRBV5-1
J: TRBJ1-2
size: -
DNA: TGCGCCAGCAGCAAAATCGACCAGATCTATGGCTACACCTTC
CDR3: CASSKIDQIYGYTF

D: TRBD1
V: TRBV15
J: TRBJ2-7
size: -
DNA: TGTGCCACCAGCAGCGGGACAGTCCTCTCCTACGAGCAGTACTTC
CDR3: CATSSGTVLSYEQYF

D: -
V: TRBV7-6
J: TRBJ2-2
size: -
DNA: TGTGCCAGCAGCTTAGACGGGGCCGGGGAGCTGTTTTTT
CDR3: CASSLDGAGELFF

D: TRBD2
V: TRBV29-1
J: TRBJ2-1
size: -
DNA: TGCAGCTCACGAGGGGTGACTAGCAGCTACAATGAGCAGTTCTTC
CDR3: CSSRGVTSSYNEQFF

D: -
V: TRBV29-1
J: TRBJ2-2
size: -
DNA: TGCAGCGCCACTAGGGTCCCCACCGGGGAGCTGTTTTTT
CDR3: CSATRVPTGELFF

D: -
V: TRBV2
J: TRBJ2-5
size: once
DNA: TGTGCCAGCAATCCGACAGACGAGACCCAGTACTTC
CDR3: CASNPTDETQYF

D: TRBD2
V: TRBV7-9
J: TRBJ2-7
size: -
DNA: TGTGCCAGCGCGGGGGACTACGAGCAGTACTTC
CDR3: CASAGDYEQYF